A selection of T cell receptor beta chains follows, all from one sample in a study of blood T cell repertoires in COVID-19. Profiled with immunoSEQ multiplex PCR; TCRdb holds only in-frame clones, not every one. This repertoire shows around 300,000 clones, around 86% found once; its top ten account for 2.6%. Source material: PBMCs or T cells enriched from blood (not recorded which). The receptors derive from a woman aged 18 to 35 who had recovered from COVID-19. The CDR3 runs from the conserved cysteine through the conserved F or W. The order of the fields is V gene, CDR3 protein.

v_call: TRBV27
cdr3_aa: CASSSGLADNPDTQYF

v_call: TRBV7-9
cdr3_aa: CASSATSGSHWKDTQYF

v_call: TRBV5-1
cdr3_aa: CASSLAQGADGYTF

v_call: TRBV7-7
cdr3_aa: CASSLRASGVGDTQYF

v_call: TRBV18
cdr3_aa: CASSPYPGGPTGELFF

v_call: TRBV4-1
cdr3_aa: CASSQEPGEGTEAFF

v_call: TRBV30
cdr3_aa: CAWSPQQGKEAFF

v_call: TRBV7-2
cdr3_aa: CASSLDENRVNQPQHF

v_call: TRBV11-2
cdr3_aa: CASSLLTGSNTEAFF

v_call: TRBV30
cdr3_aa: CAWSTIRTGELFF

v_call: TRBV6-2/TRBV6-3
cdr3_aa: CASSSARLPSYEQYF

v_call: TRBV11-3
cdr3_aa: CASSLRPPGAASGSANEQFF

v_call: TRBV11-2
cdr3_aa: CASSLGGQTGNTIYF

v_call: TRBV27
cdr3_aa: CASSFGVAPGEQYF

v_call: TRBV6-5
cdr3_aa: CASSKTSGDQETQYF

v_call: TRBV18
cdr3_aa: CASSPRARDTGELFF

v_call: TRBV9
cdr3_aa: CASSAQGAGGNTIYF

v_call: TRBV6-5
cdr3_aa: CASSYSRQGSNQPQHF

v_call: TRBV7-2
cdr3_aa: CASSPSYEQYF

v_call: TRBV5-4
cdr3_aa: CASSYRVAGQNEQFF

v_call: TRBV5-8
cdr3_aa: CASSPRTGRSQPQHF

v_call: TRBV9
cdr3_aa: CASSVGPGPLEGTQYF

v_call: TRBV4-1
cdr3_aa: CASSQDIGLRSSYNEQFF

v_call: TRBV29-1
cdr3_aa: CSVKRGDYEQYF

v_call: TRBV5-1
cdr3_aa: CASSLSGGAAYEQYF

v_call: TRBV6-4
cdr3_aa: CASSDGTGGAGELFF

v_call: TRBV10-3
cdr3_aa: CAINTGSGSYNSPLHF

v_call: TRBV3-1/TRBV3-2
cdr3_aa: CASIGQEETQYF

v_call: TRBV2
cdr3_aa: CASSGGNSFVAGEKLFF

v_call: TRBV19
cdr3_aa: CASSRSGGAVPYEQFF

v_call: TRBV14
cdr3_aa: CASSQTGPLNNEQFF

v_call: TRBV27
cdr3_aa: CASSFMAGADEQYF

v_call: TRBV15
cdr3_aa: CATSRSGLAIDEQFF

v_call: TRBV3-1/TRBV3-2
cdr3_aa: CASSPNRQGDPIYYGYTF

v_call: TRBV28
cdr3_aa: CASSPHRAYNEQFF

v_call: TRBV30
cdr3_aa: CAWGGASSFSYNEQFF

v_call: TRBV5-4
cdr3_aa: CASSLASGGNSPLHF

v_call: TRBV28
cdr3_aa: CASSPSLGSKNTIYF

v_call: TRBV19
cdr3_aa: CASSRGQEWTEAFF

v_call: TRBV7-2
cdr3_aa: CASALAGALSETQYF

v_call: TRBV27
cdr3_aa: CASSLRQGNSPLHF

v_call: TRBV27
cdr3_aa: CASRLGQANNQPQHF

v_call: TRBV5-1
cdr3_aa: CASSPGTSGGVFQETQYF

v_call: TRBV2
cdr3_aa: CASIQEVNTEAFF

v_call: TRBV7-3
cdr3_aa: CASSLRGDTEAFF

v_call: TRBV2
cdr3_aa: CASSEDRLAGGPGSYNEQFF

v_call: TRBV5-8
cdr3_aa: CASRFNPGGDSNYGYTF

v_call: TRBV4-1
cdr3_aa: CASSQTSGSFNEQFF

v_call: TRBV4-1
cdr3_aa: CASSQDIGTYQPQHF

v_call: TRBV11-2
cdr3_aa: CASSLEGGQAYEQYF

v_call: TRBV7-6
cdr3_aa: CASSPLAENTEAFF

v_call: TRBV28
cdr3_aa: CASSLFEAREGNQPQHF

v_call: TRBV6-5
cdr3_aa: CASTDSYEQYF